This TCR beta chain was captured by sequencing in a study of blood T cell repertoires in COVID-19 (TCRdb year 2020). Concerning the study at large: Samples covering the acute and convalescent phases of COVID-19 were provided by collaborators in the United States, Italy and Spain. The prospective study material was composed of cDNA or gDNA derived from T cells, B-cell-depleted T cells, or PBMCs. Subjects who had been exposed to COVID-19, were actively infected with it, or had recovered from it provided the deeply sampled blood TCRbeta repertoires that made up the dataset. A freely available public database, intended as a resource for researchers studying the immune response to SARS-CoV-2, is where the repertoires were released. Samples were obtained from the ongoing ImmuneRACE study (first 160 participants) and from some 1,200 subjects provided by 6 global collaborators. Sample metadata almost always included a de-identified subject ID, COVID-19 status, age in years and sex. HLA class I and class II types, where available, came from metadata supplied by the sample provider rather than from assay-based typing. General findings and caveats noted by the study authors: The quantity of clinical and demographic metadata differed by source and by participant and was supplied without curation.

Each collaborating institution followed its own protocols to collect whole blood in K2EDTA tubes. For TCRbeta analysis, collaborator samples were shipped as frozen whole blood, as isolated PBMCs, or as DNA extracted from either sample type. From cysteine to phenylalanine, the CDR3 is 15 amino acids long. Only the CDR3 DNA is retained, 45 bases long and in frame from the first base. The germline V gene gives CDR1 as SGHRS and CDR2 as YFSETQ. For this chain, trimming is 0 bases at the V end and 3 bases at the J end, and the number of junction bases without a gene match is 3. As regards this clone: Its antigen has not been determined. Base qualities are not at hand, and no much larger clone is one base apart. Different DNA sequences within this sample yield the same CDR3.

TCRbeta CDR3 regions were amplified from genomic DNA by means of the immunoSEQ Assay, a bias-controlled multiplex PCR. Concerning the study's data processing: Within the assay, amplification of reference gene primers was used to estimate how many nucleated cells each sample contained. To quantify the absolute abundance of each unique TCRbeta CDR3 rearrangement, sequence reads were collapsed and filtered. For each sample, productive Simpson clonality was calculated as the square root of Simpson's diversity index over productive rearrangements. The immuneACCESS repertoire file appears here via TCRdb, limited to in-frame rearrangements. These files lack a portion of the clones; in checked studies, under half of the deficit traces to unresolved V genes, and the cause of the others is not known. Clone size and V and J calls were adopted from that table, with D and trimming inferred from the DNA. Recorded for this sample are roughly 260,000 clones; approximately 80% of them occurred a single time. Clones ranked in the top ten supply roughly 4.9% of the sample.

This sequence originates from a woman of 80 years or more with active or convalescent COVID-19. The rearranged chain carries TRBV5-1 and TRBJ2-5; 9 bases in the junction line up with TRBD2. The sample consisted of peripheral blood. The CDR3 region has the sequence CASSLGASGEETQYF. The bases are TGCGCCAGCAGCTTGGGGGCTAGCGGGGAAGAGACCCAGTACTTC.